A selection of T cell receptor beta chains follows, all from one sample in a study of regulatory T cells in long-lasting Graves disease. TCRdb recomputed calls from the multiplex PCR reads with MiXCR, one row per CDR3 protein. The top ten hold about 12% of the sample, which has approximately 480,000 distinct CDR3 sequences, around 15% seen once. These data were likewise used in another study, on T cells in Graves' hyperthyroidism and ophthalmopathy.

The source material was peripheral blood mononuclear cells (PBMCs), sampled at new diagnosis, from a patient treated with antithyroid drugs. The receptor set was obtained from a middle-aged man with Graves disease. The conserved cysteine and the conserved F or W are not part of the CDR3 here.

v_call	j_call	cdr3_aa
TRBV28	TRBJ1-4	ASSLLTGGPDEKLF
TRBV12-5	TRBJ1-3	ASGDRGLGNTIY
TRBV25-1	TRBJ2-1	ASSKSGRAGSHEQF
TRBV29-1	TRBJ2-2	SVEMREQTGELF
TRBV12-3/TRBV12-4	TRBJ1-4	ASSLGRTAIAEKLF
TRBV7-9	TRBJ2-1	ASSSFGTSLADSSYNEQF
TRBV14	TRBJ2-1	ASSQSGTSGRNEQF
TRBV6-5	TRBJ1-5	ASTYGGPYSNQPQH
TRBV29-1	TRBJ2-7	SVGPGGGDEQY
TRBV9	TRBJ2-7	ASSTRQGAYEQY
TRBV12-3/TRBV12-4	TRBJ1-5	ASSDWENQPQH
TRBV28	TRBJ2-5	ASGRGQGRETQY
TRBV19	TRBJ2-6	ASSFRGDSGANVLT
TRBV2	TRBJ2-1	ASSEFWEQF
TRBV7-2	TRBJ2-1	ASSYLAGVYNEQF
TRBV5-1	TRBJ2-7	ASSPGQGAGEQY
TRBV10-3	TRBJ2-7	AISNLGGQGGGPAYEQY
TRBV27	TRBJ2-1	ASSPSGLNEQF
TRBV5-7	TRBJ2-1	ASSWEAGYNEQF
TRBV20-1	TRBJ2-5	SASPTNEQY
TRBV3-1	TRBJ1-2	ASSQARTSTNYGYT
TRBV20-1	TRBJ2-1	SARGGGSVFEQF
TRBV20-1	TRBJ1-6	SATPPERGWNSPLH
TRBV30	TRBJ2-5	AWSDKTKFGETQY
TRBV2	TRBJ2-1	ASRFLAGVGDNEQF
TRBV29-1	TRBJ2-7	SVLVGTAQY
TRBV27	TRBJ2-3	ASSIIGTGHFPADTQY
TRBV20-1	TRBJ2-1	SATKSATSAHNEQF
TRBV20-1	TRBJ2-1	SAISVERLYEQF
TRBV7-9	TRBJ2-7	ASSFTSGLYEQY
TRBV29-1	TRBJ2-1	SARIAEQF
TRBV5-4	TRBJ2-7	ARAGTETYEQY